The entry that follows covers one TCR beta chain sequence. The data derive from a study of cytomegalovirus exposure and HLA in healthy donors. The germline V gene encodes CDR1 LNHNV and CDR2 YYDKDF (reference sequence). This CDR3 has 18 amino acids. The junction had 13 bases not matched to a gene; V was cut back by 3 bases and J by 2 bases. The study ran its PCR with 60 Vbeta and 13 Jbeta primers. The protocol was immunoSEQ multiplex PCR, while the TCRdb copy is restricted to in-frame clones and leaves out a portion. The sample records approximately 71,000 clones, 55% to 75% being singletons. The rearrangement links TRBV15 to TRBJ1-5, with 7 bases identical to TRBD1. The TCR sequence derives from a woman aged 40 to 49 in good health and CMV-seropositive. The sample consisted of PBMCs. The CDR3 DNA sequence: TGTGCCACCAGCAGCCACCACCGACAGGGATTAGGCAATCAGCCCCAGCATTTT. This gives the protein CATSSHHRQGLGNQPQHF.